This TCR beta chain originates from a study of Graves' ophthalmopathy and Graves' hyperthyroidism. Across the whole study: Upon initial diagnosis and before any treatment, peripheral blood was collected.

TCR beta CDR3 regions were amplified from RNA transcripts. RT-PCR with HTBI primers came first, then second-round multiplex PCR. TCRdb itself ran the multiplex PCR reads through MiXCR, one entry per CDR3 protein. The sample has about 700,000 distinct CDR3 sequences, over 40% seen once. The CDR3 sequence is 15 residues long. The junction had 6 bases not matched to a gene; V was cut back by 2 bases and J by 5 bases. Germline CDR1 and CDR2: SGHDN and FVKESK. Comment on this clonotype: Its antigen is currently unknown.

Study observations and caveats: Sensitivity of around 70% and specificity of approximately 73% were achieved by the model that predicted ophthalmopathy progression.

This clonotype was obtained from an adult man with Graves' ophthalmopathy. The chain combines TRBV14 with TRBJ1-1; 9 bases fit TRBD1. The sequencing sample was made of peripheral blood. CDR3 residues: CASSQTGGLGTEAFF. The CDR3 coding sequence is TGTGCCAGCAGCCAAACAGGGGGCCTTGGTACTGAAGCTTTCTTT.